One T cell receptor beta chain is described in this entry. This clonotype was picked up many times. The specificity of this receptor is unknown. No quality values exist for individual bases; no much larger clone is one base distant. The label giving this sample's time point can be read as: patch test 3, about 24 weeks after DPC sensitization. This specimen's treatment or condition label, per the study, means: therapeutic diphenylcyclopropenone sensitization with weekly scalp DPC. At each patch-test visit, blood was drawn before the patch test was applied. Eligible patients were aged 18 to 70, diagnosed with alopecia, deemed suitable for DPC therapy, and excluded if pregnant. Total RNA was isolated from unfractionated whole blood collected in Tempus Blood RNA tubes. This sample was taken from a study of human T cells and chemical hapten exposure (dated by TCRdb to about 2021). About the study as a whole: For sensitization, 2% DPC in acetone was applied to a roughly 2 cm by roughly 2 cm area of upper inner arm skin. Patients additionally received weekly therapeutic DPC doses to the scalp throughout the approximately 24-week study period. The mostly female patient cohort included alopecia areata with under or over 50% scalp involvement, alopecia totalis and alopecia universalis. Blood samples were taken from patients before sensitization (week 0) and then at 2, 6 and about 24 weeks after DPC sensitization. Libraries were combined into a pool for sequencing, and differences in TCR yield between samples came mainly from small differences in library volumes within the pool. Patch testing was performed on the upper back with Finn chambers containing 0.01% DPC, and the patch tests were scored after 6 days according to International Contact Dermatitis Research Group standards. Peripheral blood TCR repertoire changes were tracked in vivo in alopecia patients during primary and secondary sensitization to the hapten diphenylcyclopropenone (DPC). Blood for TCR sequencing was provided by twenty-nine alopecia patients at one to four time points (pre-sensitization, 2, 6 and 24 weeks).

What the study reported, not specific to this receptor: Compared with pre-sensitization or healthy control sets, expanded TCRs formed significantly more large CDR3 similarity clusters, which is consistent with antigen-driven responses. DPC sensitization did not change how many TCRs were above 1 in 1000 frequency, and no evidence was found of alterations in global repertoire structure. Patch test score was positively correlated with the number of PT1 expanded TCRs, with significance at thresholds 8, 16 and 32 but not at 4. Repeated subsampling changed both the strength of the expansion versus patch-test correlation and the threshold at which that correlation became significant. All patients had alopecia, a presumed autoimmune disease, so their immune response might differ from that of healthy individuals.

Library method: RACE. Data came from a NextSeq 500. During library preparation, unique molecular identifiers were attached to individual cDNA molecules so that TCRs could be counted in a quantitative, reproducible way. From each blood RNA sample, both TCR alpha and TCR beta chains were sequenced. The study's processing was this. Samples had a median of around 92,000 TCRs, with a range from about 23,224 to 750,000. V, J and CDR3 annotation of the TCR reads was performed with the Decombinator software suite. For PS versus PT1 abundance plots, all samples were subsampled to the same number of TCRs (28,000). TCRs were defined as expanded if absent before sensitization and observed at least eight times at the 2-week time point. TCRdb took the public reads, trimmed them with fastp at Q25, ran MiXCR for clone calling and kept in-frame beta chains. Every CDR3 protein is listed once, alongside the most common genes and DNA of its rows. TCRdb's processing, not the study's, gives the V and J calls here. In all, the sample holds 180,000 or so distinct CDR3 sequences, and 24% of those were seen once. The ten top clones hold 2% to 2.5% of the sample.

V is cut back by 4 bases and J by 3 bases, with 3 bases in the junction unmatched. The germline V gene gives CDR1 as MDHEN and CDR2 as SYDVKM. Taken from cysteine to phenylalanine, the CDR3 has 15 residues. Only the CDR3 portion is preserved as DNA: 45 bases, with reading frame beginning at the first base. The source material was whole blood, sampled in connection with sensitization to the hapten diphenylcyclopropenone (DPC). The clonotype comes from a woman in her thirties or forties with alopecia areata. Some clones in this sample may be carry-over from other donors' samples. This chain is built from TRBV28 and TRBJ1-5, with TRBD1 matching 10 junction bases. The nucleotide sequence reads TGTGCCAGCAGTTCCGGGACAGGGGACAATCAGCCCCAGCATTTT. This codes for CASSSGTGDNQPQHF.